Below are 24 T cell receptor beta chains sequenced from a single sample in a study of T-cell reconstitution after alpha-beta-depleted transplantation in children. Unique molecular identifiers were incorporated during preparation of the TCRbeta library. TCRdb recomputed calls from the PCR reads with MiXCR, one row per CDR3 protein. This table has 540,000 or so distinct CDR3 sequences, about 21% appearing once. Sample: PBMCs, mostly from graft donor cells, taken 360 days after TCRalphabeta/CD19-depleted stem cell transplant. The receptors originated from a boy in the first two years of life who had a stem cell transplant for acute myeloid leukemia, so the T cells may come from the graft donor.

This clonotype was recorded many times. The genes are TRBV12-3 or TRBV12-4 and TRBJ2-4, with 14 bases lining up with TRBD2. The CDR3 totals 20 residues. With 6 bases clipped from V and 0 bases from J, the junction kept 13 bases outside the gene matches. CDR3 sequence: CASSTALGLAGGLAKNIQYF. The CDR3 DNA follows: TGTGCCAGCAGCACAGCTCTAGGACTAGCGGGGGGACTAGCCAAAAACATTCAGTACTTC.

The CDR3: CASSLSKRGRTDTQYF. The CDR3 DNA sequence: TGTGCCAGCAGTTTATCTAAGCGGGGGAGAACAGATACGCAGTATTTT. This chain joins TRBV12-3 or TRBV12-4 and TRBJ2-3; the match to TRBD2 covers 8 bases. This CDR3 comprises 16 residues. J lost 3 bases, V lost 2 bases, and 7 bases had no gene match.

This clonotype appeared many times. CDR3: CSVGGVTEAFF. CDR3 DNA sequence: TGCAGCGTTGGTGGGGTGACTGAAGCTTTCTTT. The V and J genes are TRBV29-1 and TRBJ1-1; no reliable D call. CDR1 SQVTM and CDR2 ANQGSEA come from the germline V gene. CDR3 length: 11 residues. The V end lost 4 bases, the J end lost 5 bases, and 8 bases lay between the germline ends.

Many counts were recorded for this clonotype. The CDR3 spells CSAREAGLVFTDTQYF. CDR3 bases: TGCAGTGCTAGAGAAGCAGGGCTGGTTTTCACAGATACGCAGTATTTT. V is TRBV20-1 and J is TRBJ2-3; tentatively, D is TRBD1 (5 bases). The germline V and J ends were trimmed by 0 bases and 2 bases, with 15 bases remaining between them. Germline CDR1 and CDR2: DFQATT and SNEGSKA (reference sequence). This CDR3 contains 16 residues.

The chain links TRBV6-1 to TRBJ2-3, with unresolved D. V was shortened by 0 bases and J by 0 bases, with 10 bases between the two germline ends. Germline V lookup: CDR1 MNHNS, CDR2 SASEGT. CDR3 length equals 16 residues. CDR3 nucleotides: TGTGCCAGCAGTGAAGCTGTGCTCCCTAGCACAGATACGCAGTATTTT. Residues: CASSEAVLPSTDTQYF.

This clonotype has just a few counts. The genes are TRBV6-9 and TRBJ2-5; unclear D gene. The CDR3 runs 17 residues. Germline lookup yields CDR1 MNHGY and CDR2 SVAAGI. V dropped 5 bases and J dropped 2 bases, with 21 bases sitting between them. CDR3 DNA: TGTGCCAGCAGTATATCCGGTGACACGCTGAATCAAGAGACCCAGTACTTC. Amino acid sequence: CASSISGDTLNQETQYF.

The chain carries TRBV7-2 and TRBJ2-5; D may correspond to TRBD1 or TRBD2 (6 bases each). The CDR3 sequence is 15 residues long. V lost 0 bases, J lost 3 bases, and 11 bases lay in between. In germline, CDR1 is SGHTA, CDR2 FQGNSA. The CDR3: CASSLARGVEETQYF. DNA for the CDR3: TGTGCCAGCAGCTTAGCGAGGGGGGTGGAAGAGACCCAGTACTTC.

This clonotype was found many times. The chain employs TRBV28 and TRBJ2-3; 15 bases line up with TRBD2. CDR3 length: 19 residues. J was trimmed by 2 bases and V by 6 bases; bases with no gene match: 12. Germline assignment: CDR1 MDHEN and CDR2 SYDVKM. CDR3 sequence (DNA): TGTGCCAGCAGACGCGGGGGACTAGCGGGGGGCCAGGTCACAGATACGCAGTATTTT. Translating it yields CASRRGGLAGGQVTDTQYF.

This clonotype was counted ten times or more. The chain joins TRBV7-9 to TRBJ1-1, with 12 bases fitting TRBD1. The trim removed 5 bases at V and 3 bases at J, leaving 7 bases unmatched. CDR1 and CDR2 (germline): SEHNR, FQNEAQ (reference sequence). The length of the CDR3 is 16 residues. CDR3 in DNA: TGTGCCAGCAGCGCCAGGGACAGGGGGCGAGACACTGAAGCTTTCTTT. Translation: CASSARDRGRDTEAFF.

This clonotype has only a few counts. The V call is TRBV12-5, the J call TRBJ2-1; possibly TRBD2 for D (7 bases). CDR3 length: 15 residues. Germline loops: CDR1 LGHNT, CDR2 FRNRAP. Trimming removed 3 bases at V and 7 bases at J, with 16 bases between. The CDR3 region has the DNA TGTGCTAGTGGTTTCGGAGGGGGGGCCAGGAATGAGCAGTTCTTC. This translates into CASGFGGGARNEQFF.

The sample holds a few counts of this clonotype. The chain links TRBV4-2 to TRBJ2-7, with D possibly TRBD2 on 6 matching bases. The germline gives CDR1 LGHNA, CDR2 YNFKEQ. Trimming took 1 base from V and 4 from J, leaving 17 bases between them. The CDR3 totals 16 residues. DNA for the CDR3: TGTGCCAGCAGCCAAGGGTACTCGGAGGGGCTATACGAGCAGTACGTC. Encoded protein: CASSQGYSEGLYEQYV.

The V call is TRBV7-2, the J call TRBJ2-2; TRBD2 matches 8 bases. The J segment lost 6 bases and the V segment lost 5 bases, leaving 5 bases of the junction unmatched. This CDR3 is built from 14 residues. Germline CDR1 reads SGHTA; CDR2 reads FQGNSA. CDR3: CASSQRTSPGELFF. In DNA form, the CDR3 reads TGTGCCAGCAGCCAAAGGACTAGCCCCGGGGAGCTGTTTTTT.

This clonotype has at least ten counts. The V and J genes are TRBV20-1 and TRBJ2-3; 8 positions agree with TRBD1. The germline CDR1 and CDR2 sequences are DFQATT and SNEGSKA (reference sequence). The CDR3 is made up of 17 amino acids. J gave up 0 bases and V 0 bases, and 8 bases lay outside the gene matches. CDR3 sequence reads: CSARDPNRDRSTDTQYF. CDR3 DNA: TGCAGTGCTAGAGATCCGAACCGGGACAGGAGCACAGATACGCAGTATTTT.

This clonotype was seen at least ten times. V usage is TRBV20-1 and J usage is TRBJ2-7, with D perhaps TRBD1 (6 bases). The length of the CDR3 is 15 residues. V was clipped by 5 bases and J by 7 bases, with 24 bases between them. Germline V CDR1 and CDR2: DFQATT, SNEGSKA (reference sequence). In DNA, the CDR3 is TGCAGTGCTGAGGATATTCGACAGGCTCTGGGTGAGCAGTACTTC. As protein: CSAEDIRQALGEQYF.

The chain is built from TRBV20-1 and TRBJ2-3, with D perhaps assigned TRBD1 or TRBD2 (7 bases each). CDR1 is DFQATT and CDR2 is SNEGSKA in the germline V gene (reference sequence). The CDR3 length is 14 residues. V lost 3 bases and J 10 bases, leaving 20 bases between the germline ends. Here the CDR3 reads CSARGGGSRSAQYF. The CDR3 DNA is TGCAGTGCTAGGGGAGGGGGCTCTAGGTCCGCGCAGTATTTT.

This clonotype was observed many times. The chain couples TRBV20-1 to TRBJ2-7; the D is unclear. The CDR3 runs to 12 residues. Germline-derived CDR1 and CDR2 are DFQATT and SNEGSKA (reference sequence). The V gene lost 3 bases and the J gene lost 1 base, with 7 bases spanning the gap. The CDR3 here is CSASGPSYEQYV. The CDR3 nucleotides are TGCAGTGCTAGTGGCCCTTCCTACGAGCAGTACGTC.

This clonotype was observed a handful of times. V is TRBV10-3 and J is TRBJ2-3, with no clear D. CDR3 length: 12 amino acids. Germline V lookup: CDR1 ENHRY, CDR2 SYGVKD. The V end lost 6 bases, the J end lost 2 bases, and 6 bases lay between the germline ends. The CDR3 protein is CAISPNTDTQYF. The CDR3 nucleotides are TGTGCCATCAGCCCGAACACAGATACGCAGTATTTT.

This rearrangement joins TRBV27 to TRBJ1-2, with a weak D call TRBD1 (6 bases). CDR1 MNHEY and CDR2 SMNVEV come from the germline V gene (reference sequence). V was pared by 8 bases and J by 5 bases, with 21 bases between. The CDR3 covers 15 residues. CDR3 nucleotides: TGTGCCAGCGCTCCCCAGGGGCGCAGAAATTATGGCTACACCTTC. Translated: CASAPQGRRNYGYTF.

The chain recombines TRBV5-1 with TRBJ2-1; TRBD1 aligns across 9 bases. V was pared by 4 bases and J by 0 bases, with 8 bases of the junction left unmatched. The CDR3 is made up of 17 amino acids. The germline V gene encodes CDR1 SGHRS and CDR2 YFSETQ. This chain's CDR3 is CASSTLPGQGSYNEQFF. The CDR3 region has the DNA TGCGCCAGCAGCACCCTCCCGGGACAGGGCTCCTACAATGAGCAGTTCTTC.

The rearrangement links TRBV4-1 to TRBJ1-4; D unresolved. Germline loops: CDR1 MGHRA, CDR2 YSYEKL. CDR3 length: 15 residues. Trimming removed 0 bases at V and 0 bases at J, with 5 bases between. CDR3 DNA: TGCGCCAGCAGCCAAGACATCGCAACTAATGAAAAACTGTTTTTT. As protein: CASSQDIATNEKLFF.

Details on this clonotype: A much bigger clone sits one base away, suggesting this may be a read error. The CDR3 DNA is TGTGCCGGCAGTTCAGCCGGGCGGAAGACCCAGTACTTC. Its translation is CAGSSAGRKTQYF. The genes are TRBV6-2 or TRBV6-3 and TRBJ2-5, with D uncertain. The CDR3 extends over 13 amino acids. Germline V gives CDR1 MNHEY, CDR2 SVGEGT.

This clonotype was counted many times. The chain joins TRBV6-5 to TRBJ1-5; D is perhaps TRBD1 (5 bases). Trimming removed 6 bases at V and 1 base at J, with 10 bases between. The CDR3 consists of 14 residues. Germline CDR1 reads MNHEY; CDR2 reads SVGAGI. The CDR3, as DNA: TGTGCCAGCAGCGGACATTCCAGCAATCAGCCCCAGCATTTT. Translating gives CASSGHSSNQPQHF.

The chain carries TRBV20-1 and TRBJ2-1; maybe TRBD2 (6 bases). The V end was cut by 3 bases, the J end by 4 bases, with 13 bases between. The germline V gene has CDR1 DFQATT and CDR2 SNEGSKA (reference sequence). The CDR3 runs to 14 residues. The CDR3 nucleotides are TGCAGTGCTAGGACGGGGGTCACATACAATGAGCAGTTCTTC. Encoded protein: CSARTGVTYNEQFF.

V gene TRBV5-8 combines with J gene TRBJ1-1; a possible D gene is TRBD1 (6 bases). CDR3 length: 19 residues. V was pared by 2 bases and J by 5 bases, with 28 bases between. Germline CDR1 SGHTS, CDR2 YDEGEE. CDR3 sequence: CASSFARAGGSLRGTEAFF. CDR3 DNA: TGTGCCAGCAGCTTTGCTAGGGCGGGGGGCTCCTTGAGAGGGACTGAAGCTTTCTTT.